These 30 T cell receptor beta chains originate from one sample sequenced in a study of blood T cell repertoires in COVID-19 (dated by TCRdb to 2018 to 2020). Libraries were constructed by the immunoSEQ multiplex PCR assay. TCRdb stores this immuneACCESS table with in-frame sequences only. Part of the clones is absent; in the studies checked, under half of the shortfall reflects unresolved V genes, and no reason is known for the rest. The sample contains almost 70,000 clones, approximately 90% of them found a single time. Over 6% of the sample rests with the top ten. The sample comprised peripheral blood. These receptors came from a woman between 70 and 85 years old with acute or convalescent COVID-19.

The V call is TRBV27, the J call TRBJ1-6; D may be TRBD1 (6 bases). This CDR3 comprises 12 residues. Trimming took off 6 bases at V and 9 bases at J, with 9 bases between the two ends. The germline V gene encodes CDR1 MNHEY and CDR2 SMNVEV (reference sequence). The CDR3 loop is CASRLQGSPLHF. DNA of the CDR3: TGTGCCAGCAGGCTACAGGGTTCACCCCTCCACTTT.

This clone was recorded a few times. The rearrangement joins TRBV27 to TRBJ1-2, with unresolved D. The ends were cut back, 5 bases at V and 4 bases at J, with 20 bases in the middle. There are 16 residues in the CDR3. The germline V gene has CDR1 MNHEY and CDR2 SMNVEV (reference sequence). The chain's CDR3 is CASSPLPGRLLYGYTF. As DNA, the CDR3 is TGTGCCAGCAGTCCCCTCCCGGGGAGACTACTCTATGGCTACACCTTC.

The rearrangement links TRBV28 to TRBJ2-4; perhaps TRBD2 as D (5 bases). V was cut by 6 bases and J by 1 base, with 13 bases left in between. Per the germline V gene, CDR1 is MDHEN and CDR2 is SYDVKM. This CDR3 has 15 residues. The CDR3 protein is CASSPSSIAKNIQYF. CDR3 coding DNA: TGTGCCAGCAGCCCGTCTAGCATCGCCAAAAACATTCAGTACTTC.

V is TRBV7-3 and J is TRBJ2-3; weak D call: TRBD2 (6 bases). Looked up from germline, CDR1 is SGHTA and CDR2 is FQGTGA. V was pared by 1 base and J by 0 bases, with 8 bases between. The CDR3 consists of 15 residues. Here the CDR3 reads CASSLIAGSTDTQYF. The CDR3 DNA is TGTGCCAGCAGCTTAATCGCGGGAAGCACAGATACGCAGTATTTT.

The CDR3 protein is CASKTTWTGTDTQYF. The CDR3 region has the DNA TGCGCCAGCAAGACCACTTGGACAGGGACAGATACGCAGTATTTT. The chain employs TRBV4-1 and TRBJ2-3; 8 bases fit TRBD1. V lost 7 bases and J lost 3; bases outside the gene matches: 9. The CDR3 loop spans 15 amino acids. The germline gives CDR1 MGHRA, CDR2 YSYEKL.

A single count supports this clone. This rearrangement joins TRBV4-3 to TRBJ1-2; a possible D gene is TRBD1 (6 bases). The CDR3 extends over 18 amino acids. V was trimmed by 1 base and J by 4 bases, leaving 22 bases between them. Germline loops: CDR1 LGHNA, CDR2 YSLEER. Written as DNA, the CDR3 is TGCGCCAGCAGCCAAGTTCTTCCAGACAGGACCCATATCTATGGCTACACCTTC. Translating it yields CASSQVLPDRTHIYGYTF.

The V gene is TRBV6-2 or TRBV6-3, the J gene TRBJ1-2, with TRBD1 as a possible D gene (6 bases). The germline V gene encodes CDR1 MNHEY and CDR2 SVGEGT. This CDR3 region has 14 residues. V was clipped by 0 bases and J by 4 bases, with 9 bases between them. The CDR3 is CASSYSSRGYGYTF. The CDR3 DNA reads TGTGCCAGCAGTTACTCATCCAGGGGCTATGGCTACACCTTC.

This chain connects TRBV5-1 to TRBJ1-1; 9 positions agree with TRBD1. This CDR3 contains 17 residues. Germline CDR1 and CDR2: SGHRS and YFSETQ. The V and J ends lost 3 bases and 4 bases, in that order; junction bases with no gene match: 13. The CDR3 DNA reads TGCGCCAGCAGCTCAACCGGGACAGGGATGCCAGTCACTGAAGCTTTCTTT. This codes for CASSSTGTGMPVTEAFF.

This chain connects TRBV7-9 to TRBJ1-2, with TRBD1 matching over 8 bases. The V segment lost 1 base and the J segment 4 bases; nucleotides outside the gene matches: 5. Germline CDR1 SEHNR, CDR2 FQNEAQ (reference sequence). The CDR3 loop spans 15 amino acids. Here the CDR3 DNA reads TGTGCCAGCAGCTTAGGACCTGGGACAGGCTATGGCTACACCTTC. It yields the protein CASSLGPGTGYGYTF.

The CDR3 sequence is CASSLMAGAYNEQFF. In DNA, the CDR3 is TGCGCCAGCAGCTTGATGGCGGGGGCTTACAATGAGCAGTTCTTC. The rearrangement uses TRBV5-1 and TRBJ2-1; D is possibly TRBD2 (7 bases). Looked up from germline, CDR1 is SGHRS and CDR2 is YFSETQ. The CDR3 runs 15 residues. The ends were cut back, 1 base at V and 4 bases at J, with 12 bases in the middle.

The chain uses TRBV28 and TRBJ2-7; D call uncertain. The CDR3 is 12 amino acids. CDR1 and CDR2 from the germline V gene are MDHEN and SYDVKM. Trimming pared 5 bases from V and 3 bases from J, leaving 8 bases between. In nucleotides, the CDR3 is TGTGCCAGCAGTCTAACGGTCTACGAGCAGTACTTC. This encodes CASSLTVYEQYF. Full variable domain (rest looked up from reference TRBV28 and TRBJ2-7): DVKVTQSSRYLVKRTGEKVFLECVQDMDHENMFWYRQDPGLGLRLIYFSYDVKMKEKGDIPEGYSVSREKKERFSLILESASTNQTSMYLCASSLTVYEQYFGPGTRLTVT.

The genes are TRBV20-1 and TRBJ2-2; TRBD1 agrees at 8 bases. This CDR3 is 15 amino acids long. Germline CDR1 reads DFQATT; CDR2 reads SNEGSKA (reference sequence). The V segment lost 3 bases and the J segment 1 base; nucleotides outside the gene matches: 4. The CDR3 region has the DNA TGCAGTGCTAGTCGACAGGGGAGGAACACCGGGGAGCTGTTTTTT. Translated: CSASRQGRNTGELFF.

The chain carries TRBV4-1 and TRBJ1-1, with D possibly being TRBD1 (6 bases). CDR1 and CDR2 (germline): MGHRA, YSYEKL. V was clipped by 5 bases and J by 11 bases, with 24 bases between them. This CDR3 spans 15 amino acids. The CDR3 sequence is CASSNSGTPPPGAFF. The CDR3 bases are TGCGCCAGCAGCAATTCCGGGACACCTCCCCCGGGTGCTTTCTTT.

The rearrangement uses TRBV5-1 and TRBJ2-1, with a tentative D call TRBD2 (5 bases). Germline V gene lookup returns CDR1 SGHRS and CDR2 YFSETQ. The CDR3 contains 15 residues. Trimming took off 0 bases at V and 2 bases at J, with 9 bases between the two ends. The CDR3 protein is CASSLAGNPYNEQFF. CDR3 nucleotides: TGCGCCAGCAGCTTGGCGGGAAACCCCTACAATGAGCAGTTCTTC.

The genes are TRBV6-2 or TRBV6-3 and TRBJ1-5; tentatively, D is TRBD1 (5 bases). The CDR3 runs 18 residues. Germline V CDR1 and CDR2: MNHEY, SVGEGT. V was trimmed by 5 bases and J by 5 bases, leaving 25 bases between them. CDR3 region: CASSGGGVGKHYYQPQHF. Written as DNA, the CDR3 is TGTGCCAGCAGTGGCGGAGGGGTCGGTAAACATTATTATCAGCCCCAGCATTTT.

The chain recombines TRBV19 with TRBJ1-2; TRBD1 matches at 7 bases. Germline trimming cut 6 bases from V and 0 bases from J; bases unmatched to any gene: 7. The CDR3 is 15 amino acids. From germline, CDR1 is LNHDA and CDR2 SQIVND (reference sequence). The CDR3 reads CASSYNRGTNYGYTF. The CDR3, as DNA: TGTGCCAGTAGCTACAACAGGGGAACTAACTATGGCTACACCTTC.

The chain carries TRBV28 and TRBJ1-6, with D maybe TRBD1 (5 bases). Germline loops: CDR1 MDHEN, CDR2 SYDVKM. The ends were cut back, 7 bases at V and 7 bases at J, with 11 bases in the middle. CDR3 length: 13 amino acids. CDR3 coding DNA: TGTGCCAGCAAAGCGAACAGGAATTCACCCCTCCACTTT. It is translated as CASKANRNSPLHF. Complete variable domain (other parts from reference TRBV28 and TRBJ1-6): DVKVTQSSRYLVKRTGEKVFLECVQDMDHENMFWYRQDPGLGLRLIYFSYDVKMKEKGDIPEGYSVSREKKERFSLILESASTNQTSMYLCASKANRNSPLHFGNGTRLTVT.

The chain joins TRBV11-3 to TRBJ2-1; no clear D gene. The V and J ends lost 3 bases and 0 bases respectively, with 9 bases between them. Looked up from germline, CDR1 is SGHNT and CDR2 is YENEEA. CDR3 length equals 15 residues. Written as DNA, the CDR3 is TGTGCCAGCAGCTTGGGCGACCGCTCCTACAATGAGCAGTTCTTC. Residues: CASSLGDRSYNEQFF.

The V gene is TRBV10-3, the J gene TRBJ1-3; D unresolved. The V gene's germline CDR1 is ENHRY and CDR2 SYGVKD. V lost 4 bases to trimming and J lost 0 bases, with 7 bases between them. The CDR3 runs to 14 residues. The CDR3 nucleotides read TGTGCCATCAGTGGTGTCAGCTCTGGAAACACCATATATTTT. It encodes CAISGVSSGNTIYF.

The rearrangement joins TRBV12-3 or TRBV12-4 to TRBJ2-1; 8 nucleotides match TRBD2. The length of the CDR3 is 13 residues. The V gene end was trimmed by 6 bases and the J gene end by 8 bases; junction bases not matched to a gene: 6. CDR3 sequence (DNA): TGTGCCAGCAGCCCGACTAGCGTCGATGAGCAGTTCTTC. Its protein product is CASSPTSVDEQFF.

The rearrangement links TRBV29-1 to TRBJ2-3; 7 nucleotides align to TRBD2. The CDR3 extends over 13 amino acids. Trimming removed 3 bases from V and 5 bases from J; junction bases left unmatched: 5. CDR1 and CDR2 from the germline V gene are SQVTM and ANQGSEA. The CDR3 region is CSVEGGTVDTQYF. CDR3 bases: TGCAGCGTTGAGGGGGGGACTGTAGATACGCAGTATTTT.

The rearrangement links TRBV5-1 to TRBJ2-6, with D possibly matching TRBD1 (6 bases). CDR1 and CDR2 from the germline V gene are SGHRS and YFSETQ. V was shortened by 0 bases and J by 4 bases, with 17 bases between the two germline ends. The CDR3 runs to 18 residues. CDR3 DNA sequence: TGCGCCAGCAGCTTGGAACAGACAGGTCTCGCGGGGGCCAACGTCCTGACTTTC. Translating gives CASSLEQTGLAGANVLTF.

V gene TRBV6-6 combines with J gene TRBJ1-1; 8 nucleotides agree with TRBD1. Germline trimming cut 4 bases from V and 5 bases from J; bases unmatched to any gene: 9. Germline V gene data show CDR1 as MNHNY and CDR2 as SVGAGI (reference sequence). The CDR3 spans 15 residues. The CDR3 region is CASSLQRQGWTEAFF. In DNA form, the CDR3 reads TGTGCCAGCAGTTTGCAACGACAGGGGTGGACTGAAGCTTTCTTT.

This chain's CDR3 is CASSPDRGGTEAFF. CDR3 nucleotide sequence: TGTGCCAGCAGCCCTGACAGGGGGGGGACTGAAGCTTTCTTT. This chain uses TRBV7-9 with TRBJ1-1, with 9 bases identical to TRBD1. Germline V gene lookup returns CDR1 SEHNR and CDR2 FQNEAQ (reference sequence). The ends lost 5 bases at V and 5 bases at J; junction bases unmatched: 6. The CDR3 runs 14 residues. The full variable domain, its missing parts supplied by reference TRBV7-9 and TRBJ1-1, is DTGVSQNPRHKITKRGQNVTFRCDPISEHNRLYWYRQTLGQGPEFLTYFQNEAQLEKSRLLSDRFSAERPKGSFSTLEIQRTEQGDSAMYLCASSPDRGGTEAFFGQGTRLTVV.

This chain links TRBV2 with TRBJ1-2; D remains unclear. The CDR3 runs 14 residues. V shed 4 bases and J shed 4 bases, with 13 bases lying between them. The germline CDR1 and CDR2 sequences are SNHLY and FYNNEI. The CDR3 sequence is CASSGASSTYGYTF. The CDR3 DNA is TGTGCCAGCAGTGGGGCTTCCAGTACCTATGGCTACACCTTC.

This clone turned up a few times. The V and J genes are TRBV15 and TRBJ1-5; 7 nucleotides agree with TRBD1. The CDR3 loop spans 19 amino acids. Germline CDR1 is LNHNV and CDR2 is YYDKDF (reference sequence). Losses at the gene ends were 2 bases for V and 2 bases for J; bases not matched to a gene: 15. The CDR3: CATSRPHGSVTGRNQPQHF. The CDR3 bases are TGTGCCACCAGCAGACCTCATGGGTCCGTGACAGGGCGCAATCAGCCCCAGCATTTT.

This clone was detected a few times. The V call is TRBV9, the J call TRBJ2-1, with D possibly matching TRBD2 (6 bases). Germline CDR1 reads SGDLS; CDR2 reads YYNGEE. The CDR3 extends over 16 amino acids. V was trimmed by 2 bases and J by 4 bases, leaving 16 bases between them. The chain's CDR3 is CASSVGGEGWYNEQFF. The CDR3 bases are TGTGCCAGCAGCGTTGGAGGGGAAGGGTGGTACAATGAGCAGTTCTTC. Full variable domain (remainder filled in from reference TRBV9 and TRBJ2-1): DSGVTQTPKHLITATGQRVTLRCSPRSGDLSVYWYQQSLDQGLQFLIQYYNGEERAKGNILERFSAQQFPDLHSELNLSSLELGDSALYFCASSVGGEGWYNEQFFGPGTRLTVL.

In this sample, this clone turned up a few times. The chain combines TRBV7-3 with TRBJ1-1, with D tentatively TRBD1 (6 bases). This CDR3 contains 13 residues. Per germline, CDR1 SGHTA and CDR2 FQGTGA. Trimming stripped 6 bases from V and 7 bases from J, with 15 bases between. CDR3 nucleotides: TGTGCCAGCAGTCAACAGGGAGCAAGTGAAGCTTTCTTT. The encoded protein is CASSQQGASEAFF.

V and J are TRBV18 and TRBJ2-3, with 8 bases lining up with TRBD2. The CDR3 is 20 residues long. V dropped 3 bases and J dropped 0; count of bases not matched to a gene: 17. The germline gives CDR1 KGHSH, CDR2 LQKENI. The CDR3 loop is CASSPSLPLAGESSTDTQYF. The CDR3 DNA reads as TGTGCCAGCTCACCTAGTCTACCCCTAGCGGGCGAATCTAGCACAGATACGCAGTATTTT.

The V and J genes are TRBV11-2 and TRBJ1-5; 7 nucleotides align to TRBD1. The CDR3 has 13 residues. CDR1 and CDR2 from the germline V gene are SGHAT and FQNNGV. Trimming at V came to 5 bases and at J to 5 bases, leaving 3 bases not matched to a gene. The CDR3: CASSTGQHQPQHF. The CDR3 DNA reads as TGTGCCAGCAGCACGGGACAGCATCAGCCCCAGCATTTT.